This T cell receptor (beta chain) was sequenced during a study of a mutant IDH1 vaccine in newly diagnosed glioma. Study information: Patients in the study were vaccinated eight times, receiving shots in weeks 1, 3, 5, 7, 11, 15, 19 and 23. Patients began vaccination 4-6 weeks after radiotherapy alone, or with temozolomide cycles. Study findings and constraints: Pseudoprogression showed no apparent link to changes in top peripheral T cell clonotypes. Vaccine-induced immune responses were detected in approximately 93% of patients.

As regards this clone: The target antigen is unknown.

The time point is: week 11, during vaccination. Each dose delivered 300 ug of mutant IDH1 20-mer peptide subcutaneously with imiquimod. Generated by immunoSEQ multiplex PCR, the TCRdb table keeps only in-frame clones and is missing some. Among around 26,000 clones listed, approximately 70% were seen once. CDR3 length equals 15 residues. With 4 bases removed from V and 4 bases from J, the gap between germline ends came to 13 bases. Germline V gene sequence: CDR1 SGHTA, CDR2 FQGNSA. The sample here was peripheral blood mononuclear cells (PBMCs), taken from a glioma patient whose treatment included an IDH1 peptide vaccine. The sequence derives from a man aged 18 to 35 with glioma. Some clones in this sample may be carry-over from other donors' samples. The V call is TRBV7-2, the J call TRBJ2-2; a possible D gene is TRBD2 (6 bases). CDR3 in amino acids: CASSYHSGGTGELFF. CDR3 DNA: TGTGCCAGCAGCTATCATAGCGGTGGCACCGGGGAGCTGTTTTTT.